This TCR beta chain comes out of a study of blood T cell repertoires in COVID-19. Overall study: Sources were T cells, B-cell-depleted T cells, or PBMCs; the material itself was cDNA or gDNA.

Trimming took 0 bases from V and 3 from J; bases not matched to a gene: 3. Germline CDR1 is SGHVS and CDR2 is FQNEAQ. CDR3 size: 15 residues. Original handling: Reference gene primer amplification yielded estimated nucleated cell counts. Profiling relied on immunoSEQ multiplex PCR, and the TCRdb table lists in-frame clones only, not all of them. V, J and clone size derive from that table, while D and trimming were established from the DNA sequence. This sample carries about 46,000 clones, 80% to 90% of them seen once, and the ten largest clones take around 6%. Sequences were obtained from peripheral blood. The chain couples TRBV7-8 to TRBJ2-3, with TRBD2 matching over 7 bases. This sequence was found in a woman of 80 years or more with acute or convalescent COVID-19. In nucleotides, the CDR3 is TGTGCCAGCAGCTTAGCGGGGGAGGGGACAGATACGCAGTATTTT. Residues: CASSLAGEGTDTQYF.